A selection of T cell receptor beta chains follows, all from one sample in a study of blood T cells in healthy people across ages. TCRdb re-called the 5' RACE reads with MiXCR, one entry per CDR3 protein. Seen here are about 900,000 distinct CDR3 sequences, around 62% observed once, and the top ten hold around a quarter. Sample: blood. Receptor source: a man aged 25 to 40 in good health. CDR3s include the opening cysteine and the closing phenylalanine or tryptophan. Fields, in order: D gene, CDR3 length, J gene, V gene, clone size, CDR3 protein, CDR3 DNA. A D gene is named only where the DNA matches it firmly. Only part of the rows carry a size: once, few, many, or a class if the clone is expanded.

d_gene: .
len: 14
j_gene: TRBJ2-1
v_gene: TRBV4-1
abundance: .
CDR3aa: CASRDREGYNEQFF
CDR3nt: TGCGCCAGCAGGGACAGGGAGGGCTACAATGAGCAGTTCTTC

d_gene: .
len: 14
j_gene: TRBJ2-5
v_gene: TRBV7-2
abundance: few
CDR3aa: CASSLALDQETQYF
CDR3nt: TGTGCCAGCAGCTTAGCTCTAGACCAAGAGACCCAGTACTTC

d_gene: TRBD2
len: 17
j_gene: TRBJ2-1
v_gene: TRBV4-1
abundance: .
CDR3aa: CASSQGGLAGRWNEQFF
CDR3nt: TGCGCCAGCAGCCAAGGGGGACTAGCGGGGAGATGGAATGAGCAGTTCTTC

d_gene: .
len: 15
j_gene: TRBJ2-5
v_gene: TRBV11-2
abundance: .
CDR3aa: CASSLTVGAQETQYF
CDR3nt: TGTGCCAGCAGCTTAACCGTCGGGGCCCAAGAGACCCAGTACTTC

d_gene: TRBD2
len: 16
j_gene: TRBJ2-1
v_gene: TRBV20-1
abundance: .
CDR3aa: CSARDVAGNSYNEQFF
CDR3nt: TGCAGTGCTAGGGACGTAGCGGGGAACTCCTACAATGAGCAGTTCTTC

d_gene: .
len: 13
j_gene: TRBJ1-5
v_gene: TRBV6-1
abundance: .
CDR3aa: CASSERTAVAQHF
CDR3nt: TGTGCCAGCAGTGAGAGGACAGCTGTAGCCCAGCATTTT

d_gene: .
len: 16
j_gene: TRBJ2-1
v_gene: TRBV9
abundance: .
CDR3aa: CASSPYGESSYNEQFF
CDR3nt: TGTGCCAGCAGCCCATATGGGGAGAGCTCCTACAATGAGCAGTTCTTC

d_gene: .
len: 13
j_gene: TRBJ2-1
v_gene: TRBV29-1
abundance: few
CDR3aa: CSAEEEGNNEQFF
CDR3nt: TGCAGCGCCGAGGAGGAGGGTAACAATGAGCAGTTCTTC

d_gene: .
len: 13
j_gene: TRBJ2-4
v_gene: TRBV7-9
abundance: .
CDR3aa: CASSLRQTDIQYF
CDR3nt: TGTGCCAGCAGCTTAAGACAGACGGACATTCAGTACTTC

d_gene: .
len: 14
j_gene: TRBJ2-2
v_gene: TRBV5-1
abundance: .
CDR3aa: CASSFRTNTGELFF
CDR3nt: TGCGCCAGCAGCTTTAGGACTAACACCGGGGAGCTGTTTTTT

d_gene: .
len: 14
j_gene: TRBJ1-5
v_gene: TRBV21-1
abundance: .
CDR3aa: CASRWRGRNQPQHF
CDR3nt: TGTGCCAGCAGGTGGAGGGGGAGGAATCAGCCCCAGCATTTT

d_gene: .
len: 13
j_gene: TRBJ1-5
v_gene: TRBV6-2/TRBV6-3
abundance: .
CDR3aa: CASSYSSRQPQHF
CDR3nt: TGTGCCAGCAGTTACTCGTCTCGTCAGCCCCAGCATTTT

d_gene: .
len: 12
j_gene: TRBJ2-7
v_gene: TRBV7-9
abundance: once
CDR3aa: CASSYLPVEQYF
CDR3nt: TGTGCCAGCAGCTACCTTCCGGTCGAGCAGTACTTC

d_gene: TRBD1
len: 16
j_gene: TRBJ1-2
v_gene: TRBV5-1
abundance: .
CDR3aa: CASRGPRDRGHKGYTF
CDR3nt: TGCGCCAGCCGGGGTCCCCGGGACAGGGGGCATAAAGGCTACACCTTC

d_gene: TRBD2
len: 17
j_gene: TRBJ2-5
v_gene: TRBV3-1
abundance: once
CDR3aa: CASSQDRAGGPEETQYF
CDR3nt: TGTGCCAGCAGCCAAGATCGAGCGGGGGGGCCTGAGGAGACCCAGTACTTC

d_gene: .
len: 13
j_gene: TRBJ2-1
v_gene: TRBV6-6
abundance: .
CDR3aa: CASTRNEYNEQFF
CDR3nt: TGTGCCAGCACTAGAAACGAGTACAATGAGCAGTTCTTC

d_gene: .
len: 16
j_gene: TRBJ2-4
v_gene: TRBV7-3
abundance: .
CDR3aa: CASTSGRRGMENIQYF
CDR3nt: TGTGCCAGCACCTCTGGCCGGAGGGGAATGGAAAACATTCAGTACTTC

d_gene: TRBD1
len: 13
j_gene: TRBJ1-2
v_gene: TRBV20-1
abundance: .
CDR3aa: CSRDRENNYGYTF
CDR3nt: TGCAGCAGAGACAGGGAAAATAACTATGGCTACACCTTC

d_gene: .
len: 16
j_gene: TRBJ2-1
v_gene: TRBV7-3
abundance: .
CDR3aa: CASSAKLVRLWNEQFF
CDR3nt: TGTGCCAGCAGCGCGAAACTAGTGAGGCTCTGGAATGAGCAGTTCTTC

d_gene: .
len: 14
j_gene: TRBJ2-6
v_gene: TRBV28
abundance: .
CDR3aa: CASKTPLGANVLTF
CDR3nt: TGTGCCAGCAAGACCCCTCTTGGGGCCAACGTCCTGACTTTC

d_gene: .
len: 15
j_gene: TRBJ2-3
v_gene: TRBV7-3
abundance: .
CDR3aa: CASSLNNIGLDTQYF
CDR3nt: TGTGCCAGCAGCTTAAATAATATAGGACTGGATACGCAGTATTTT

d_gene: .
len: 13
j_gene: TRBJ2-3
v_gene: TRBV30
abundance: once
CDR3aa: CAWSPPGADTQYF
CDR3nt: TGTGCCTGGAGTCCCCCGGGGGCAGATACGCAGTATTTT

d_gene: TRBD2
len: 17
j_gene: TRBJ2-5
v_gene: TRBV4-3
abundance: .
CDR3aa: CASSQDLAGGLLETQYF
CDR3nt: TGCGCCAGCAGCCAAGACTTAGCGGGGGGACTCCTAGAGACCCAGTACTTC

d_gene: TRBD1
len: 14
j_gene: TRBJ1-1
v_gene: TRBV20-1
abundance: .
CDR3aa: CSARDHGTVDEAFF
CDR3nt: TGCAGTGCTAGAGACCACGGGACAGTCGATGAAGCTTTCTTT

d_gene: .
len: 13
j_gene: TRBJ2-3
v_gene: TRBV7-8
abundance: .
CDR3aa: CASSLVRGDTQYF
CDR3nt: TGTGCCAGCAGCTTAGTTCGGGGTGATACGCAGTATTTT

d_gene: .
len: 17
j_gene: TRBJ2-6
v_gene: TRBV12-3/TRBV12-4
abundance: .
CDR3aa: CASSFNGGLSGANVLTF
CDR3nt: TGTGCCAGCAGTTTTAACGGGGGTCTCTCTGGGGCCAACGTCCTGACTTTC

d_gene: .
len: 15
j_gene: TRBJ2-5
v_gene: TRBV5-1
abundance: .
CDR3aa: CASSLDSLSEETQYF
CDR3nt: TGCGCCAGCAGCTTGGACAGCCTCAGCGAAGAGACCCAGTACTTC

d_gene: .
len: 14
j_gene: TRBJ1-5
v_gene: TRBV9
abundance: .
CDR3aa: CASSDGGSNQPQHF
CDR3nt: TGTGCCAGCAGCGACGGAGGGTCCAATCAGCCCCAGCATTTT

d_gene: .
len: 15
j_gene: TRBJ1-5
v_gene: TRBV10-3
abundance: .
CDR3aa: CAISSTGTGNQPQHF
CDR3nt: TGTGCCATCAGTAGTACAGGGACGGGTAATCAGCCCCAGCATTTT

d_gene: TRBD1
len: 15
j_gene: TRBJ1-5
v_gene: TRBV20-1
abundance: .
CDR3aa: CSAPVLQGTDQPQHF
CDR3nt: TGCAGTGCTCCCGTCCTCCAGGGGACAGATCAGCCCCAGCATTTT

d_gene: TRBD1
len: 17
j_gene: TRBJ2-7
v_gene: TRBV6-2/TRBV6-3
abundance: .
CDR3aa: CASSTRTGSQISYEQYF
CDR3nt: TGTGCCAGCAGTACCAGGACAGGGAGTCAGATTTCCTACGAGCAGTACTTC

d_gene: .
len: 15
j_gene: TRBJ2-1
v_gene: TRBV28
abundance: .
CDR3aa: CASKPRQFSYNEQFF
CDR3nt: TGTGCCAGCAAACCCCGTCAGTTCTCCTACAATGAGCAGTTCTTC

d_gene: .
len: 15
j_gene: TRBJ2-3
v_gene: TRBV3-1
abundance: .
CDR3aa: CASSLTLSGTDTQYF
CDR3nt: TGTGCCAGCAGCCTTACACTCTCGGGCACAGATACGCAGTATTTT

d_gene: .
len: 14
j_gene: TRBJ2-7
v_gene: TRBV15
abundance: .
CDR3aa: CATSRMKSIGAQYF
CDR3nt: TGTGCCACCAGCAGGATGAAATCCATAGGGGCCCAGTACTTC

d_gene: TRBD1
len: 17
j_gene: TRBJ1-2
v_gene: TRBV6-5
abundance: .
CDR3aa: CASRLLPDRAGNYGYTF
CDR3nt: TGTGCCAGCAGACTACTCCCGGACAGGGCGGGAAACTATGGCTACACCTTC